The next 20 T cell receptor beta chains were all read from a single sample in a study of blood T cell repertoires in COVID-19. The data were produced by immunoSEQ multiplex PCR, yet TCRdb's version contains in-frame clones alone and is incomplete. This sample has a few hundred thousand clones, with around 87% found just once. Sequenced: PBMCs or T cells enriched from blood (not recorded which). The source of these receptors is a woman aged 18-29 years in a cohort exposed to, infected with or recovered from COVID-19 (not recorded which).

For this clone: It is unclear where the CDR3 begins or ends on the DNA, so no DNA is shown, and the CDR3 is as TCRdb lists it. The J gene is TRBJ2-1, the V gene TRBV11-2; TRBD1, as called in the table, went unchecked against the DNA. CDR1 and CDR2 (germline): SGHAT, FQNNGV. The CDR3 is made up of 16 amino acids, end residues included. CDR3 protein: CASSFFGQGFYNEQFF.

CDR3: CASSQSGGVYNEQFF. The CDR3 DNA sequence: TGTGCCAGCAGCCAAAGCGGGGGGGTTTACAATGAGCAGTTCTTC. V usage is TRBV11-2 and J usage is TRBJ2-1; 10 bases match TRBD2. Losses at the gene ends were 5 bases for V and 4 bases for J; bases not matched to a gene: 5. CDR3 length: 15 amino acids. CDR1 SGHAT and CDR2 FQNNGV come from the germline V gene.

The rearrangement uses TRBV6-6 and TRBJ1-1; TRBD1 agrees at 10 bases. Trimming cost V 0 bases and J 5 bases; bases outside gene matches: 6. From germline, CDR1 is MNHNY and CDR2 SVGAGI (reference sequence). CDR3 length: 16 residues. The CDR3 spells CASSYSRTGGETEAFF. CDR3 nucleotide sequence: TGTGCCAGCAGTTACTCGAGGACAGGGGGGGAAACTGAAGCTTTCTTT.

The sample holds one count of this clone. The chain couples TRBV5-1 to TRBJ1-4; possible D gene TRBD1, 5 bases. This CDR3 has 14 amino acids. The germline CDR1 and CDR2 sequences are SGHRS and YFSETQ. V lost 1 base, J lost 8 bases, and 12 bases lay in between. CDR3: CASSLLTGQEKLFF. The CDR3 coding sequence is TGCGCCAGCAGCTTGTTAACAGGCCAGGAAAAACTGTTTTTT.

The rearrangement uses TRBV2 and TRBJ1-6; no clear D gene. The germline V gene encodes CDR1 SNHLY and CDR2 FYNNEI. The CDR3 is 14 amino acids. The V end was cut by 2 bases, the J end by 8 bases, with 10 bases between. CDR3 in amino acids: CASSEQEEYSPLHF. In nucleotides, the CDR3 is TGTGCCAGCAGTGAACAGGAGGAATATTCACCCCTCCACTTT. Full variable domain (outside the CDR3, taken from reference TRBV2 and TRBJ1-6): EPEVTQTPSHQVTQMGQEVILRCVPISNHLYFYWYRQILGQKVEFLVSFYNNEISEKSEIFDDQFSVERPDGSNFTLKIRSTKLEDSAMYFCASSEQEEYSPLHFGNGTRLTVT.

This sequence joins TRBV6-6 and TRBJ2-7; 11 bases match TRBD2. V shed 5 bases, J shed 9 bases, and the junction held 18 bases outside the gene matches. Germline CDR1 reads MNHNY; CDR2 reads SVGAGI (reference sequence). CDR3 length: 17 amino acids. The CDR3 nucleotides are TGTGCCAGCAGTCATTCCAAACTAGCGGGAGTTAATACGGTGCAGTACTTC. Its protein is CASSHSKLAGVNTVQYF.

V gene TRBV7-9 combines with J gene TRBJ1-2; unclear D gene. Germline CDR1 is SEHNR and CDR2 is FQNEAQ (reference sequence). V was cut by 5 bases and J by 2 bases, with 9 bases left in between. The length of the CDR3 is 13 residues. This chain's CDR3 is CASSRAGNYGYTF. The CDR3 DNA follows: TGTGCCAGCAGCCGGGCGGGCAACTATGGCTACACCTTC.

This sequence joins TRBV27 and TRBJ1-1; 7 bases are a match to TRBD1. Trimming removed 1 base from V and 5 bases from J; junction bases left unmatched: 7. Germline values: CDR1 MNHEY, CDR2 SMNVEV (reference sequence). This CDR3 spans 15 amino acids. CDR3 coding DNA: TGTGCCAGCAGTTTATACGGACAGGCGATGACTGAAGCTTTCTTT. Translating it yields CASSLYGQAMTEAFF.

The gene calls are TRBV19 and TRBJ2-7; 13 positions agree with TRBD2. The J segment lost 3 bases and the V segment lost 5 bases, leaving 4 bases of the junction unmatched. This CDR3 region has 15 residues. Germline CDR1 LNHDA, CDR2 SQIVND (reference sequence). CDR3 amino acids: CASSARTSGGYEQYF. The CDR3 DNA follows: TGTGCCAGTAGTGCCAGGACTAGCGGGGGCTACGAGCAGTACTTC.

The chain links TRBV5-5 to TRBJ2-2, with 15 bases aligning to TRBD2. Germline V gene data show CDR1 as SGHKS and CDR2 as YYEKEE (reference sequence). The trim removed 2 bases at V and 5 bases at J, leaving 1 base unmatched. The CDR3 has 16 amino acids. CDR3 DNA: TGTGCCAGCAGCTTAGGACTAGCGGGAGGGACCGGGGAGCTGTTTTTT. Amino acids: CASSLGLAGGTGELFF.

The chain joins TRBV27 to TRBJ2-7; D may be TRBD2 (6 bases). The CDR3 contains 18 residues. The V and J ends lost 3 bases and 1 base respectively, with 22 bases between them. Germline loops: CDR1 MNHEY, CDR2 SMNVEV (reference sequence). CDR3 sequence reads: CASSFKVAGEGGSYEQYF. As DNA, the CDR3 is TGTGCCAGCAGTTTCAAGGTTGCCGGGGAAGGAGGGTCCTACGAGCAGTACTTC.

This clone was detected only a few times. The V and J genes are TRBV9 and TRBJ2-2; tentative D call: TRBD1 (6 bases). The germline gives CDR1 SGDLS, CDR2 YYNGEE. The ends were cut back, 0 bases at V and 0 bases at J, with 12 bases in the middle. This CDR3 contains 17 residues. CDR3: CASSVGTVQANTGELFF. The DNA for the CDR3 is TGTGCCAGCAGCGTAGGGACAGTCCAAGCGAACACCGGGGAGCTGTTTTTT.

The V call is TRBV5-1, the J call TRBJ2-2, with D possibly being TRBD1 (5 bases). Germline V gene lookup returns CDR1 SGHRS and CDR2 YFSETQ. The CDR3 length is 14 residues. The V and J ends lost 3 bases and 3 bases respectively, with 9 bases between them. In nucleotides, the CDR3 is TGCGCCAGCAGCTGGGGCGGAGACACCGGGGAGCTGTTTTTT. Encoded protein: CASSWGGDTGELFF. Looking up the rest from reference TRBV5-1 and TRBJ2-2 gives the full variable domain: KAGVTQTPRYLIKTRGQQVTLSCSPISGHRSVSWYQQTPGQGLQFLFEYFSETQRNKGNFPGRFSGRQFSNSRSEMNVSTLELGDSALYLCASSWGGDTGELFFGEGSRLTVL.

V is TRBV5-4 and J is TRBJ2-7, with D possibly TRBD2 on 6 matching bases. The CDR3 has 12 residues. Germline CDR1 and CDR2: SGHNT and YYREEE (reference sequence). V was cut by 3 bases and J by 4 bases, with 8 bases left in between. CDR3 residues: CASSSGEYEQYF. The DNA for the CDR3 is TGTGCCAGCAGCTCGGGAGAATACGAGCAGTACTTC. Combining the CDR3 with reference TRBV5-4 and TRBJ2-7 gives the whole variable domain ETGVTQSPTHLIKTRGQQVTLRCSSQSGHNTVSWYQQALGQGPQFIFQYYREEENGRGNFPPRFSGLQFPNYSSELNVNALELDDSALYLCASSSGEYEQYFGPGTRLTVT.

This chain joins TRBV10-3 and TRBJ2-1; D is possibly TRBD2 (6 bases). Germline-derived CDR1 and CDR2 are ENHRY and SYGVKD. The V end lost 8 bases, the J end lost 0 bases, and 17 bases lay between the germline ends. The CDR3 loop spans 16 amino acids. The CDR3 DNA reads TGTGCCATCGGGGGGACGATTGGATCCTCCTACAATGAGCAGTTCTTC. It is translated as CAIGGTIGSSYNEQFF.

The V and J genes are TRBV30 and TRBJ2-7; 7 bases line up with TRBD1. Trimming at V came to 3 bases and at J to 5 bases, leaving 10 bases not matched to a gene. This CDR3 is 14 amino acids long. The germline V gene has CDR1 GTSNPN and CDR2 SVGIG (reference sequence). The CDR3 protein is CAWSVAGTENEQYF. CDR3 sequence (DNA): TGTGCCTGGAGCGTGGCCGGGACAGAAAACGAGCAGTACTTC.

This chain links TRBV5-6 with TRBJ2-7; D may be TRBD1 (6 bases). Looked up from germline, CDR1 is SGHDT and CDR2 is YYEEEE. V was trimmed by 6 bases and J by 5 bases, leaving 18 bases between them. The CDR3 length is 14 residues. The CDR3 loop is CASTTSGASHEQYF. Here the CDR3 DNA reads TGTGCCAGCACCACGTCAGGGGCCAGCCACGAGCAGTACTTC.

The chain recombines TRBV5-1 with TRBJ2-2, with 8 positions matching TRBD1. Germline V gives CDR1 SGHRS, CDR2 YFSETQ. Trimming at V came to 4 bases and at J to 5 bases, leaving 7 bases not matched to a gene. The CDR3 contains 15 residues. CDR3 protein: CASSEAGTGTGELFF. In DNA form, the CDR3 reads TGCGCCAGCAGCGAGGCCGGGACAGGTACCGGGGAGCTGTTTTTT.

V is TRBV6-1 and J is TRBJ1-5; a weak D match, TRBD1 (5 bases). This CDR3 comprises 16 residues. V was shortened by 2 bases and J by 2 bases, with 13 bases between the two germline ends. Per germline, CDR1 MNHNS and CDR2 SASEGT. For the CDR3, the DNA is TGTGCCAGCAGTGAATCTCCAGGGAAGGGCAATCAGCCCCAGCATTTT. Translation gives CASSESPGKGNQPQHF.

The chain combines TRBV24-1 with TRBJ2-6; D is ambiguous. The CDR3 length is 15 residues. Germline-derived CDR1 and CDR2 are KGHDR and SFDVKD. V was cut by 4 bases and J by 0 bases, with 6 bases left in between. CDR3 protein: CATSDDSSGANVLTF. The CDR3, as DNA: TGTGCCACCAGTGACGATAGCTCTGGGGCCAACGTCCTGACTTTC.